This T cell receptor beta chain was documented in a study of beta chain features in type 1 diabetes. Study-wide results and caveats: Shortening that was moderate but significant affected the TCRB CDR3s of Type 1 diabetes patients in all four CD4+ subsets.

As every portion of the isolated RNA was reverse transcribed, the sequencing read expressed TCRB transcripts. It was found that naive, central memory and regulatory T cell samples averaged approximately 3.5 million reads. This table comes from immunoSEQ multiplex PCR, and its TCRdb copy is limited to in-frame clones, with some not included. The sample contains around 600,000 clones, roughly 12% of which appear only once. With respect to this clone: What it binds is unknown.

This receptor was identified in a man aged 30 to 39 with type 1 diabetes. The sample was naive CD4+ T cells from blood.

CDR3 loop: CAWAGNSPLHF. The CDR3 DNA is TGTGCCTGGGCGGGGAATTCACCCCTCCACTTT. The gene calls are TRBV30 and TRBJ1-6; unclear D gene. Germline CDR1 and CDR2: GTSNPN and SVGIG (reference sequence). The CDR3 is 11 amino acids. Between the trimmed V and J ends, which lost 5 bases and 7 bases, there was a span of 6 bases. Based on the CDR3 plus reference TRBV30 and TRBJ1-6, the full variable domain is SQTIHQWPATLVQPVGSPLSLECTVEGTSNPNLYWYRQAAGRGLQLLFYSVGIGQISSEVPQNLSASRPQDRQFILSSKKLLLSDSGFYLCAWAGNSPLHFGNGTRLTVT.